The clone carrying this T cell receptor (beta chain) was recorded many times. This sample was included in a study of T-cell reconstitution after alpha-beta-depleted transplantation in children. Unique molecular identifiers were used in preparing the TCRbeta library. TCRdb called the PCR reads again in MiXCR, with one record for every CDR3 protein. The sample lists 100,000 to 120,000 distinct CDR3 sequences, 10% to 13% occurring once. The CDR3 consists of 16 residues. In germline, CDR1 is SGHDN, CDR2 FVKESK. V shed 4 bases and J 4 bases; nucleotides not matched to a gene: 12. The rearrangement links TRBV14 to TRBJ1-2, with 7 bases that match TRBD1. The specimen was PBMCs from the stem cell graft donor, collected from the stem cell graft. The TCR was taken from a human donor who donated a stem cell graft to a child with acute lymphoblastic leukemia. The CDR3 nucleotides are TGTGCCAGCAGCCCTTTCGCCGGGACAGACCTCTATGGCTACACCTTC. It is translated as CASSPFAGTDLYGYTF.